This T cell receptor (beta chain) originates from a study of cytomegalovirus exposure and HLA in healthy donors. Findings and caveats of the study: CMV serostatus stood as the only immune exposure information on hand. CMV antigen specificity of three CMV-associated chains was confirmed in vitro. Many donors carried some public TCRs, although rarity characterized most TCR sequences.

J lost 4 bases, V lost 6 bases, and 15 bases had no gene match. The CDR3 sequence is 18 residues long. CDR1 MNHEY and CDR2 SMNVEV come from the germline V gene (reference sequence). The primer mix had 60 Vbeta and 13 Jbeta primers. Measured with immunoSEQ multiplex PCR; TCRdb has only the in-frame clones, and not every one. The profile shows about 120,000 clones, 78% of them singletons. The sample holds one count of this clone. Its matching antigen is unknown. The chain employs TRBV27 and TRBJ1-2, with TRBD1 matching 12 bases. The sequenced sample was PBMCs. This receptor was obtained from a woman in her thirties or forties in good health and CMV-seronegative. In DNA form, the CDR3 reads TGTGCCAGCAGCCCTCTAGGGACAGGGGGCGTTATGGTCTATGGCTACACCTTC. Its translation is CASSPLGTGGVMVYGYTF.